This T cell receptor beta chain was obtained from a study of blood T cell repertoires in COVID-19. Trimming left V 1 base short and J 5 bases short, with 11 bases between. The CDR3 covers 14 residues. Germline V gene data show CDR1 as LGHNA and CDR2 as YSLEER. Sequencing used immunoSEQ multiplex PCR; TCRdb keeps in-frame clones, though not all of them. The sample includes approximately 110,000 clones, 85% of them seen just once. The sequencing input was peripheral blood. This receptor was identified in a human donor in a cohort sampled during active COVID-19. The chain uses TRBV4-3 and TRBJ1-1; D might be TRBD1 (5 bases). The CDR3 loop reads CASSQGAGRTEAFF. The CDR3 region has the DNA TGCGCCAGCAGCCAAGGGGCAGGGAGGACTGAAGCTTTCTTT.